These 13 T cell receptor beta chains share one sample of origin, sequenced in a study of identical twins. One entry per CDR3 protein results from TCRdb running MiXCR on the 5' RACE reads. The repertoire consists of 470,000 or so distinct CDR3 sequences, with roughly 24% occurring once and the leading ten covering 2.5% to 3.5%. The same specimen was also included in a second study, on T cells expressing NK-cell markers.

Material for sequencing was CD4+ T cells sorted from blood. The receptors here all came from a woman in her late teens or twenties in good health.

This clonotype was counted ten times or more. The chain employs TRBV19 and TRBJ2-1, with 7 bases matching TRBD2. J lost 6 bases, V lost 5 bases, and 13 bases had no gene match. The CDR3 contains 16 residues. Germline V CDR1 and CDR2: LNHDA, SQIVND (reference sequence). This chain's CDR3 is CASSPQPGLPLNEQFF. The DNA for the CDR3 is TGTGCCAGTAGTCCTCAACCGGGACTACCACTCAATGAGCAGTTCTTC. Looking up the rest from reference TRBV19 and TRBJ2-1 gives the full variable domain: DGGITQSPKYLFRKEGQNVTLSCEQNLNHDAMYWYRQDPGQGLRLIYYSQIVNDFQKGDIAEGYSVSREKKESFPLTVTSAQKNPTAFYLCASSPQPGLPLNEQFFGPGTRLTVL.

The gene calls are TRBV20-1 and TRBJ2-1, with 8 bases matching TRBD2. The J segment lost 0 bases and the V segment lost 5 bases, leaving 6 bases of the junction unmatched. The CDR3 has 15 amino acids. The germline V gene encodes CDR1 DFQATT and CDR2 SNEGSKA (reference sequence). The CDR3 loop reads CSAATSESSYNEQFF. DNA for the CDR3: TGCAGTGCTGCGACTAGCGAAAGCTCCTACAATGAGCAGTTCTTC.

The chain employs TRBV12-3 or TRBV12-4 and TRBJ2-2; D remains ambiguous. The CDR3 is made up of 17 amino acids. Between the trimmed V and J ends, which lost 1 base and 4 bases, there was a span of 16 bases. This CDR3 is CASSLGGADLSTGELFF. The DNA of the CDR3 is TGTGCCAGCAGTTTAGGAGGCGCGGACCTGAGCACCGGGGAGCTGTTTTTT.

This clonotype was recorded many times. The chain carries TRBV11-2 and TRBJ1-2; D is undetermined. CDR3 length: 15 residues. V dropped 0 bases and J dropped 0 bases, with 8 bases sitting between them. In germline, CDR1 is SGHAT, CDR2 FQNNGV. CDR3 residues: CASSLDPSANYGYTF. In nucleotides, the CDR3 is TGTGCCAGCAGCTTAGATCCATCCGCTAACTATGGCTACACCTTC. Full variable domain (missing parts from reference TRBV11-2 and TRBJ1-2): EAGVAQSPRYKIIEKRQSVAFWCNPISGHATLYWYQQILGQGPKLLIQFQNNGVVDDSQLPKDRFSAERLKGVDSTLKIQPAKLEDSAVYLCASSLDPSANYGYTFGSGTRLTVV.

This clonotype was found many times. CDR3 bases: TGCGCCAGCAGTGAGGCGGGAGGCACCGGGGAGCTGTTTTTT. This translates into CASSEAGGTGELFF. The V call is TRBV10-1, the J call TRBJ2-2; 8 bases are a match to TRBD2. CDR1 and CDR2 from the germline V gene are WNHNN and SYGVQD (reference sequence). J lost 4 bases, V lost 2 bases, and 0 bases had no gene match. This CDR3 comprises 14 residues.

This clonotype was detected ten times or more. This chain uses TRBV20-1 with TRBJ2-7, with TRBD2 identical over 7 bases. The CDR3 consists of 14 residues. The V segment lost 5 bases and the J segment 6 bases; nucleotides outside the gene matches: 13. Germline V gene lookup returns CDR1 DFQATT and CDR2 SNEGSKA (reference sequence). The DNA of the CDR3 is TGCAGTGCTCCACAACCCGGGGGGAGATCCGAGCAGTACTTC. Translation gives CSAPQPGGRSEQYF.

This clonotype was counted only a few times. V and J are TRBV29-1 and TRBJ2-1; D possibly corresponds to TRBD1 (6 bases). Germline V gene sequence: CDR1 SQVTM, CDR2 ANQGSEA. CDR3 length: 14 residues. V dropped 0 bases and J dropped 2 bases, with 8 bases sitting between them. The CDR3 region is CSVEEGAAYNEQFF. The CDR3 region has the DNA TGCAGCGTTGAAGAGGGGGCCGCCTACAATGAGCAGTTCTTC.

The rearrangement joins TRBV6-1 to TRBJ1-1; 7 bases are shared with TRBD1. With 0 bases clipped from V and 3 bases from J, the junction kept 1 base outside the gene matches. CDR1 is MNHNS and CDR2 is SASEGT in the germline V gene. The CDR3 loop spans 14 amino acids. The CDR3 loop reads CASSEAGGDTEAFF. CDR3 sequence (DNA): TGTGCCAGCAGTGAAGCAGGGGGCGACACTGAAGCTTTCTTT.

The gene calls are TRBV7-9 and TRBJ2-5, with D possibly being TRBD2 (5 bases). This CDR3 spans 14 amino acids. Per germline, CDR1 SEHNR and CDR2 FQNEAQ (reference sequence). Trimming removed 7 bases from V and 2 bases from J, with 14 bases in between. CDR3: CASIFGSRQETQYF. The CDR3 DNA reads TGTGCCAGCATCTTTGGGAGTCGGCAAGAGACCCAGTACTTC.

The CDR3 DNA follows: TGTGCCAGCAGCCCGGGGAGCCAGACCTACAATGAGCAGTTCTTC. Translation gives CASSPGSQTYNEQFF. This chain connects TRBV7-2 to TRBJ2-1; tentative D call: TRBD2 (5 bases). Germline V gives CDR1 SGHTA, CDR2 FQGNSA. V was trimmed by 5 bases and J by 2 bases, leaving 13 bases between them. The CDR3 totals 15 residues.

This clonotype appeared a few times. The chain joins TRBV20-1 to TRBJ1-2; D not certain. The CDR3 is 13 amino acids. The V gene lost 1 base and the J gene lost 0 bases, with 6 bases spanning the gap. Germline CDR1 DFQATT, CDR2 SNEGSKA (reference sequence). As DNA, the CDR3 is TGCAGTGCTAGAGTGGCGTCTAACTATGGCTACACCTTC. Translation gives CSARVASNYGYTF.

The rearrangement links TRBV5-1 to TRBJ2-3, with TRBD2 identical over 11 bases. The V gene end was trimmed by 4 bases and the J gene end by 5 bases; junction bases not matched to a gene: 9. The CDR3 is made up of 16 amino acids. Germline CDR1 reads SGHRS; CDR2 reads YFSETQ. The CDR3 region has the DNA TGCGCCAGCAGCCCCGGGCTAGCGGGAGGAAGAGATACGCAGTATTTT. Its protein product is CASSPGLAGGRDTQYF.

The chain combines TRBV10-1 with TRBJ2-3; no clear D gene. The germline gives CDR1 WNHNN, CDR2 SYGVQD (reference sequence). The CDR3 consists of 14 residues. V was shortened by 7 bases and J by 4 bases, with 15 bases between the two germline ends. CDR3 coding DNA: TGCGCCAGCACCGCTGCGGAACGGCCAGATACGCAGTATTTT. It is translated as CASTAAERPDTQYF.